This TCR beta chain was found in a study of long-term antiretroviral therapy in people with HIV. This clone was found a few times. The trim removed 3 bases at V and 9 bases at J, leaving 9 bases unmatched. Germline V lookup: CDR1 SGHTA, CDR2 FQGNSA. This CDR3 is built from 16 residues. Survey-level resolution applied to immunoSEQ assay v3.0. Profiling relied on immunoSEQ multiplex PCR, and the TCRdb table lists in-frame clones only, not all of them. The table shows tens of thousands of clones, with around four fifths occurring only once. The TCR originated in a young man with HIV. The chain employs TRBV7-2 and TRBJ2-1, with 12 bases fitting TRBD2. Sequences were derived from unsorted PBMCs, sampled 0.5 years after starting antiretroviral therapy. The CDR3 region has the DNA TGTGCCAGCAGCTTCTCGTCGACTAGCGGGGGCCTTGAGCAGTTCTTC. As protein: CASSFSSTSGGLEQFF.